This T cell receptor beta chain was retrieved from a study of beta chain features in type 1 diabetes. Isolated RNA was reverse transcribed in full, so expressed TCRB transcripts were sequenced. The protocol was immunoSEQ multiplex PCR, while the TCRdb copy is restricted to in-frame clones and leaves out a portion. The profile shows about 170,000 clones, over 6% of them singletons. Only a few counts were recorded for this clone. The antigen is unknown. The study, taken as a whole, reports: In all four CD4+ subsets, TCRB CDR3 length was significantly, moderately reduced in type 1 diabetes. PCR might pick shorter templates more often, in the same way for patients and controls.

The TCR was taken from a man between 18 and 29 years old with type 1 diabetes. Sequencing was carried out using central memory CD4+ T cells from blood.

CDR3 bases: TGCGCCAGCAGCCAAGATCGGGACTCGGCGGTCACAGATACGCAGTATTTT. The encoded protein is CASSQDRDSAVTDTQYF. The chain recombines TRBV4-1 with TRBJ2-3; perhaps TRBD2 as D (6 bases). The CDR3 spans 17 residues. Germline CDR1 is MGHRA and CDR2 is YSYEKL. V was clipped by 0 bases and J by 2 bases, with 15 bases between them.